This entry lists 32 T cell receptor beta chains sequenced from one sample in a study of early T cells in non-severe SARS-CoV-2 infection. One entry per CDR3 protein results from TCRdb running MiXCR on the 5' RACE reads. The table has around 58,000 distinct CDR3 sequences, around 4.7% seen once. The sample consisted of whole blood. All receptors come from an adult who was a healthcare worker with PCR-confirmed SARS-CoV-2 infection or an uninfected control (not recorded which).

The V and J genes are TRBV20-1 and TRBJ2-2; 11 bases fit TRBD1. V lost 6 bases to trimming and J lost 5 bases; unmatched junction nucleotides: 8. The CDR3 is made up of 15 amino acids. The V gene's germline CDR1 is DFQATT and CDR2 SNEGSKA (reference sequence). The chain's CDR3 is CSADRTGGRTGELFF. CDR3 in DNA: TGCAGTGCCGATCGGACAGGGGGCCGTACCGGGGAGCTGTTTTTT.

This clonotype was picked up many times. This chain joins TRBV5-1 and TRBJ1-6; perhaps TRBD1 as D (5 bases). CDR3 length equals 15 residues. Germline V gene sequence: CDR1 SGHRS, CDR2 YFSETQ. The V end was cut by 1 base, the J end by 8 bases, with 13 bases between. CDR3 loop: CASSLMGPSDSPLHF. The CDR3 DNA sequence: TGCGCCAGCAGCTTGATGGGGCCCTCGGATTCACCCCTCCACTTT.

Ten or more counts support this clonotype. This chain links TRBV29-1 with TRBJ1-4; tentatively, D is TRBD1 (6 bases). CDR1 is SQVTM and CDR2 is ANQGSEA in the germline V gene. CDR3 length: 12 residues. V was clipped by 4 bases and J by 4 bases, with 7 bases between them. Here the CDR3 DNA reads TGCAGCGTTGGGGACAATAATGAAAAACTGTTTTTT. Its protein is CSVGDNNEKLFF.

This clonotype has at least ten counts. The J gene is TRBJ2-5, the V gene TRBV5-4, with 8 bases matching TRBD1. The CDR3 loop spans 16 amino acids. Per germline, CDR1 SGHNT and CDR2 YYREEE (reference sequence). Germline trimming cut 0 bases from V and 4 bases from J; bases unmatched to any gene: 8. CDR3 in DNA: TGTGCCAGCAGCTTGGCCAGACAGGGGCCGCGAGAGACCCAGTACTTC. Protein: CASSLARQGPRETQYF.

This clonotype has a handful of counts. CDR3 bases: TGTGCCAGCTCGCCTCCGGACGGAGATGAAGCTTTCTTT. Protein product: CASSPPDGDEAFF. V is TRBV18 and J is TRBJ1-1, with D unclear. Germline CDR1 KGHSH, CDR2 LQKENI. V was cut by 6 bases and J by 7 bases, with 15 bases left in between. The length of the CDR3 is 13 residues.

This clonotype was counted ten times or more. J is TRBJ2-2 and V is TRBV27; 7 nucleotides line up with TRBD1. CDR1 is MNHEY, CDR2 SMNVEV, per germline (reference sequence). CDR3 size: 18 residues. With V trimmed by 1 base and J by 0 bases, 8 bases remained unmatched. CDR3 bases: TGTGCCAGCAGTTTATACGGCCGGGACAGAACGAACACCGGGGAGCTGTTTTTT. Protein product: CASSLYGRDRTNTGELFF.

This clonotype has at least ten counts. The chain links TRBV28 to TRBJ2-7; the D gene is possibly TRBD1 (6 bases). Germline loops: CDR1 MDHEN, CDR2 SYDVKM. The CDR3 is made up of 14 amino acids. V was cut by 5 bases and J by 1 base, with 12 bases left in between. CDR3 loop: CASSRTTGSYEQYF. The DNA for the CDR3 is TGTGCCAGCAGTCGAACAACAGGGTCCTACGAGCAGTACTTC.

In this sample, this clonotype turned up many times. The chain couples TRBV5-1 to TRBJ2-3; weak D call: TRBD2 (7 bases). V dropped 4 bases and J dropped 5 bases, with 17 bases sitting between them. This CDR3 is 15 amino acids long. CDR1 SGHRS and CDR2 YFSETQ come from the germline V gene. The CDR3 sequence: CASSPGGPGQDTQYF. CDR3 DNA sequence: TGCGCCAGCAGCCCGGGGGGCCCAGGTCAAGATACGCAGTATTTT.

This clonotype was seen ten or more times. The gene calls are TRBV5-8 and TRBJ2-1; TRBD2 matches 9 bases. Germline V gene sequence: CDR1 SGHTS, CDR2 YDEGEE. The junction had 9 bases not matched to a gene; V was cut back by 5 bases and J by 0 bases. The length of the CDR3 is 17 residues. The CDR3 DNA is TGTGCCAGCAGTCGGCTAGCGGGGATCAACTCCTACAATGAGCAGTTCTTC. This gives the protein CASSRLAGINSYNEQFF.

This clonotype has at least ten counts. The rearrangement links TRBV7-8 to TRBJ2-1, with D possibly TRBD2 on 6 matching bases. CDR3 size: 15 residues. The germline V gene encodes CDR1 SGHVS and CDR2 FQNEAQ. V was pared by 6 bases and J by 7 bases, with 19 bases between. DNA for the CDR3: TGTGCCAGCAGAGTAGGGCTGGAGGGCGGAAATGAGCAGTTCTTC. This codes for CASRVGLEGGNEQFF.

About this clonotype: This may be a read error: a much more frequent sequence differs by one nucleotide. The chain carries TRBV7-3 and TRBJ1-2; 8 positions match TRBD1. The trim removed 4 bases at V and 3 bases at J, leaving 4 bases unmatched. CDR1 and CDR2 (germline): SGHTA, FQGTGA. The CDR3 is made up of 14 amino acids. CDR3 bases: TGTGCCAGCAGCTCGCAGGGGGCGGACTATGGCTACACCTTC. It encodes CASSSQGADYGYTF.

In this sample, this clonotype turned up many times. The rearrangement links TRBV4-2 to TRBJ2-4; D remains ambiguous. V lost 1 base and J lost 0, with 10 bases in between. The CDR3 contains 16 residues. Looked up from germline, CDR1 is LGHNA and CDR2 is YNFKEQ. CDR3 protein: CASSQVVDLAKNIQYF. The DNA for the CDR3 is TGTGCCAGCAGCCAAGTCGTGGACCTAGCCAAAAACATTCAGTACTTC.

The gene calls are TRBV6-6 and TRBJ1-3; D remains unclear. Germline assignment: CDR1 MNHNY and CDR2 SVGAGI (reference sequence). The CDR3 covers 14 residues. The V gene lost 0 bases and the J gene lost 7 bases, with 10 bases spanning the gap. CDR3 coding DNA: TGTGCCAGCAGTTACTCAGACCCGTCGAACACCATATATTTT. It codes for CASSYSDPSNTIYF.

A few counts support this clonotype. The J gene is TRBJ1-6, the V gene TRBV5-1; D not certain. Germline CDR1 and CDR2: SGHRS and YFSETQ. The ends were cut back, 0 bases at V and 9 bases at J, with 13 bases in the middle. The CDR3 has 15 amino acids. CDR3 DNA sequence: TGCGCCAGCAGCTTGGTTATGGATAGAGGTTCACCCCTCCACTTT. It yields the protein CASSLVMDRGSPLHF.

This clonotype was detected ten times or more. The chain joins TRBV6-4 to TRBJ1-5; D is possibly TRBD1 (6 bases). This CDR3 comprises 14 residues. Germline lookup yields CDR1 MRHNA and CDR2 SNTAGT. The germline V and J ends were trimmed by 4 bases and 5 bases, with 12 bases remaining between them. The CDR3 DNA is TGTGCCAGCAGTGGAGTGGGGGCAGATCAGCCCCAGCATTTT. It specifies CASSGVGADQPQHF.

This clonotype has a count of ten or more. The gene calls are TRBV6-1 and TRBJ1-2; 11 nucleotides line up with TRBD1. The CDR3 runs to 16 residues. J lost 4 bases, V lost 4 bases, and 8 bases had no gene match. Per germline, CDR1 MNHNS and CDR2 SASEGT. This CDR3 reads CASSVDRGRRIYGYTF. The CDR3 DNA reads TGTGCCAGCAGTGTGGACAGGGGGCGACGGATCTATGGCTACACCTTC.

This clonotype was detected a few times. The V call is TRBV19, the J call TRBJ1-4; no reliable D call. Germline CDR1 reads LNHDA; CDR2 reads SQIVND (reference sequence). Trimming removed 9 bases from V and 10 bases from J, with 18 bases in between. The CDR3 is 13 amino acids. The CDR3 reads CASATPPSGKLFF. The CDR3 region has the DNA TGTGCCAGCGCGACACCTCCGTCGGGAAAACTGTTTTTT.

This clonotype appeared many times. The V gene is TRBV7-9, the J gene TRBJ2-7; 7 nucleotides match TRBD1. Per the germline V gene, CDR1 is SEHNR and CDR2 is FQNEAQ (reference sequence). The CDR3 totals 13 residues. Trimming cost V 1 base and J 5 bases; bases outside gene matches: 2. The CDR3 loop reads CASSLEGADEQYF. CDR3 coding DNA: TGTGCCAGCAGCTTAGAGGGGGCCGACGAGCAGTACTTC.

The V call is TRBV6-2 or TRBV6-3, the J call TRBJ2-7; D assignment may be TRBD1 or TRBD2 (5 bases each). Germline V lookup: CDR1 MNHEY, CDR2 SVGEGT. The CDR3 length is 14 residues. V gave up 7 bases and J gave up 4 bases, with 17 bases separating them. The CDR3 nucleotides are TGTGCCAGCATCCACGGGGACGGGTGGTACGAGCAGTACTTC. Protein sequence: CASIHGDGWYEQYF.

The CDR3, as DNA: TGTGCCAGCTCATCGACAGGGGGTGATGACACTGAAGCTTTCTTT. Encoded protein: CASSSTGGDDTEAFF. The chain combines TRBV18 with TRBJ1-1; 9 bases match TRBD1. The germline gives CDR1 KGHSH, CDR2 LQKENI. V lost 5 bases, J lost 3 bases, and 7 bases stayed unmatched. The CDR3 is made up of 15 amino acids.

In its sample, this clonotype was seen many times. This chain links TRBV6-5 with TRBJ2-1; 13 nucleotides match TRBD2. From germline, CDR1 is MNHEY and CDR2 SVGAGI. The CDR3 length is 16 residues. V was clipped by 2 bases and J by 4 bases; unmatched bases: 2. CDR3 coding DNA: TGTGCCAGCAGTTACACTAGCGGGAGGGCTTACAATGAGCAGTTCTTC. It encodes CASSYTSGRAYNEQFF.

This clonotype was found many times. This chain joins TRBV6-5 and TRBJ2-1; TRBD2 matches 12 bases. The trim removed 6 bases at V and 0 bases at J, leaving 0 bases unmatched. The germline V gene encodes CDR1 MNHEY and CDR2 SVGAGI. The CDR3 spans 15 residues. CDR3 DNA sequence: TGTGCCAGCAGACTAGCGGGGGGCTCCTACAATGAGCAGTTCTTC. It codes for CASRLAGGSYNEQFF.

The sample holds many counts of this clonotype. The rearrangement joins TRBV14 to TRBJ1-2; TRBD1 is a possible D gene (5 bases). This CDR3 comprises 14 residues. V lost 4 bases to trimming and J lost 3 bases, with 12 bases between them. Germline loops: CDR1 SGHDN, CDR2 FVKESK. The DNA of the CDR3 is TGTGCCAGCAGCCCATGGGGGATTGACTATGGCTACACCTTC. This translates into CASSPWGIDYGYTF.

The chain uses TRBV5-5 and TRBJ2-1; TRBD2 matches 7 bases. Germline V lookup: CDR1 SGHKS, CDR2 YYEKEE (reference sequence). The CDR3 loop spans 16 amino acids. V gave up 4 bases and J gave up 0 bases; unmatched junction bases: 7. Written as DNA, the CDR3 is TGTGCCAGCAGCCGCCAACTAGCGTACTCCTACAATGAGCAGTTCTTC. Its translation is CASSRQLAYSYNEQFF.

This clonotype turned up a few times. The V call is TRBV3-1, the J call TRBJ1-2; D gene ambiguous. Germline CDR1 is LGHDT and CDR2 is YNNKEL (reference sequence). Trimming took 0 bases from V and 10 from J, leaving 9 bases between them. The CDR3 contains 12 residues. The DNA for the CDR3 is TGTGCCAGCAGCCAAGAGGGGTACACCTACACCTTC. Protein product: CASSQEGYTYTF.

The table lists this clonotype with many counts. The J gene is TRBJ1-6, the V gene TRBV30, with D tentatively TRBD1 (5 bases). Trimming cost V 0 bases and J 10 bases, with 13 bases left between them. The CDR3 covers 14 residues. Germline CDR1 and CDR2: GTSNPN and SVGIG (reference sequence). The CDR3 DNA sequence: TGTGCCTGGAGTGTACGGGGGGGGAAATCACCCCTCCACTTT. Translating it yields CAWSVRGGKSPLHF.

This clonotype occurred many times. This chain uses TRBV24-1 with TRBJ1-5, with 7 bases fitting TRBD1. This CDR3 comprises 15 residues. J was trimmed by 0 bases and V by 3 bases; bases with no gene match: 1. Germline lookup yields CDR1 KGHDR and CDR2 SFDVKD. The CDR3 DNA follows: TGTGCCACCAGTGATGGGGACAGTAGCAATCAGCCCCAGCATTTT. As protein: CATSDGDSSNQPQHF.

This clonotype was observed a few times. This rearrangement joins TRBV25-1 to TRBJ2-7; 7 bases fit TRBD2. Germline V CDR1 and CDR2: MGHDK, SYGVNS. This CDR3 is built from 20 residues. Trimming took 4 bases from V and 4 from J; bases not matched to a gene: 25. Written as DNA, the CDR3 is TGTGCCAGCAGTGTCGTACCGGGACTTTCGCGGGAGATGGATACTTACGAGCAGTACTTC. Protein sequence: CASSVVPGLSREMDTYEQYF.

This chain joins TRBV27 and TRBJ2-3; 9 positions match TRBD1. V trimming: 6 bases; J trimming: 3 bases; junction bases outside the gene matches: 4. From germline, CDR1 is MNHEY and CDR2 SMNVEV (reference sequence). CDR3 length: 14 residues. The CDR3 loop reads CASRRGQGTDTQYF. CDR3 nucleotide sequence: TGTGCCAGCAGACGGGGACAGGGAACAGATACGCAGTATTTT.

The chain has TRBV7-7 and TRBJ2-1; D is perhaps TRBD2 (6 bases). V was pared by 5 bases and J by 9 bases, with 20 bases between. The CDR3 spans 15 residues. Germline V gives CDR1 SSHAT, CDR2 FNYEAQ (reference sequence). Here the CDR3 reads CASSTSQGGYGEQFF. In nucleotides, the CDR3 is TGTGCCAGCAGCACGTCGCAGGGAGGCTACGGTGAGCAGTTCTTC.

This clonotype was seen repeatedly, ten times or more. The chain employs TRBV29-1 and TRBJ2-7; D possibly uses TRBD1 or TRBD2 (5 bases each). Germline CDR1 reads SQVTM; CDR2 reads ANQGSEA. The CDR3 extends over 13 amino acids. Trimming took 4 bases from V and 3 from J, leaving 13 bases between them. CDR3 amino acids: CSVVRDQNYEQYF. The CDR3, as DNA: TGCAGCGTTGTCCGGGACCAGAACTACGAGCAGTACTTC.

This clonotype was observed many times. The rearrangement joins TRBV12-3 or TRBV12-4 to TRBJ1-1; no definite D call. Trimming shortened V by 5 bases and J by 1 base, and 8 bases separated the two germline ends. There are 13 residues in the CDR3. CDR3 residues: CASSGYKNTEAFF. DNA of the CDR3: TGTGCCAGCAGTGGTTACAAGAACACTGAAGCTTTCTTT.